The 16 T cell receptor beta chains below all came from one sample that was sequenced in a study of CD8 T cells in Susac syndrome. Random hexamers primed reverse transcription of 0.5 to 1 ug RNA. TCRdb re-derived calls from the immunoSEQ multiplex PCR reads in MiXCR, one entry per CDR3 protein. Counted here are more than 150,000 distinct CDR3 sequences, 95% to 96% occurring once; the ten biggest clones make up approximately 0.15%. Material for sequencing was CD8+ T cells from PBMCs. These receptors originate from a human donor with multiple sclerosis.

This clonotype was observed a few times. This sequence joins TRBV15 and TRBJ2-7; 9 bases fit TRBD1. This CDR3 spans 16 amino acids. In germline, CDR1 is LNHNV, CDR2 YYDKDF (reference sequence). V lost 5 bases, J lost 4 bases, and 12 bases stayed unmatched. CDR3 loop: CATSLDLGTGLYEQYF. The DNA for the CDR3 is TGTGCCACCAGCCTCGACCTTGGGACAGGGTTGTACGAGCAGTACTTC.

The chain carries TRBV5-6 and TRBJ2-7, with D possibly being TRBD1 or TRBD2 (5 bases each). Germline V lookup: CDR1 SGHDT, CDR2 YYEEEE. The CDR3 runs 15 residues. Trimming left V 2 bases short and J 3 bases short, with 15 bases between. The CDR3 reads CASSFTGTELYEQYF. CDR3 in DNA: TGTGCCAGCAGCTTCACCGGGACGGAACTCTACGAGCAGTACTTC.

The chain couples TRBV27 to TRBJ2-1, with TRBD2 matching 12 bases. The CDR3 is 15 amino acids. Losses at the gene ends were 2 bases for V and 6 bases for J; bases not matched to a gene: 2. Germline V CDR1 and CDR2: MNHEY, SMNVEV (reference sequence). Here the CDR3 DNA reads TGTGCCAGCAGTTTAACTAGCGGGGGGATCAATGAGCAGTTCTTC. It yields the protein CASSLTSGGINEQFF.

This chain links TRBV15 with TRBJ1-1; D not resolved. V lost 0 bases and J 0 bases, leaving 5 bases between the germline ends. The CDR3 extends over 14 amino acids. The germline V gene encodes CDR1 LNHNV and CDR2 YYDKDF (reference sequence). In nucleotides, the CDR3 is TGTGCCACCAGCAGAGAGATGGTGAACACTGAAGCTTTCTTT. This gives the protein CATSREMVNTEAFF.

J is TRBJ1-6 and V is TRBV3-1; D gene uncertain. This CDR3 is 13 amino acids long. CDR1 and CDR2 (germline): LGHDT, YNNKEL (reference sequence). Trimming shortened V by 0 bases and J by 6 bases, and 3 bases separated the two germline ends. CDR3 DNA: TGTGCCAGCAGCCAAGAGGGTAATTCACCCCTCCACTTT. Translated, it gives CASSQEGNSPLHF.

The rearrangement uses TRBV27 and TRBJ2-7; D uncertain. Trimming stripped 0 bases from V and 5 bases from J, with 8 bases between. This CDR3 contains 13 residues. CDR1 MNHEY and CDR2 SMNVEV come from the germline V gene (reference sequence). As DNA, the CDR3 is TGTGCCAGCAGTTTATCGAGTTCCCACGAGCAGTACTTC. Protein product: CASSLSSSHEQYF.

The chain combines TRBV3-1 with TRBJ2-1; no clear D gene. CDR1 and CDR2 (germline): LGHDT, YNNKEL (reference sequence). With 1 base removed from V and 5 bases from J, the gap between germline ends came to 15 bases. The CDR3 runs 16 residues. CDR3 protein: CASSQVRRSADNEQFF. For the CDR3, the DNA is TGTGCCAGCAGCCAAGTGCGTCGGAGCGCGGACAATGAGCAGTTCTTC.

The DNA of the CDR3 is TGCAGCGTTGAGACAGGGAAAACCCCCCAAGAGACCCAGTACTTC. Residues: CSVETGKTPQETQYF. The chain has TRBV29-1 and TRBJ2-5, with 7 bases that match TRBD1. This CDR3 has 15 amino acids. The germline gives CDR1 SQVTM, CDR2 ANQGSEA. The ends lost 3 bases at V and 1 base at J; junction bases unmatched: 8.

The V call is TRBV3-1, the J call TRBJ2-7, with D unclear. The CDR3 is 14 amino acids. Trimming took 5 bases from V and 3 from J, leaving 14 bases between them. Germline V gene sequence: CDR1 LGHDT, CDR2 YNNKEL (reference sequence). CDR3 residues: CASSSTGSYYEQYF. The CDR3, as DNA: TGTGCCAGCAGCTCAACCGGGTCCTACTACGAGCAGTACTTC.

The chain uses TRBV7-3 and TRBJ2-1, with 7 bases aligning to TRBD2. Germline values: CDR1 SGHTA, CDR2 FQGTGA. V trimming: 0 bases; J trimming: 0 bases; junction bases outside the gene matches: 5. CDR3 length: 17 residues. The CDR3 reads CASSLTAGESSYNEQFF. For the CDR3, the DNA is TGTGCCAGCAGCTTAACGGCGGGGGAGAGCTCCTACAATGAGCAGTTCTTC.

The V and J genes are TRBV29-1 and TRBJ2-1; 7 bases line up with TRBD1. This CDR3 region has 14 residues. Losses at the gene ends were 1 base for V and 2 bases for J; bases not matched to a gene: 2. Germline assignment: CDR1 SQVTM and CDR2 ANQGSEA. The CDR3 bases are TGCAGCGTTGAAGGGACAGGAACCTACAATGAGCAGTTCTTC. Translation: CSVEGTGTYNEQFF.

The chain recombines TRBV25-1 with TRBJ2-7; D is unresolved. The V gene's germline CDR1 is MGHDK and CDR2 SYGVNS. CDR3 length: 15 amino acids. The V end lost 2 bases, the J end lost 3 bases, and 14 bases lay between the germline ends. In nucleotides, the CDR3 is TGTGCCAGCAGTGAAGGAGAGCACGGGTACTACGAGCAGTACTTC. Encoded protein: CASSEGEHGYYEQYF.

The CDR3 loop reads CASMPDSNQPQHF. For the CDR3, the DNA is TGTGCCAGCATGCCAGATAGCAATCAGCCCCAGCATTTT. The V call is TRBV18, the J call TRBJ1-5, with D unresolved. The V end was cut by 8 bases, the J end by 0 bases, with 8 bases between. The CDR3 contains 13 residues. In germline, CDR1 is KGHSH, CDR2 LQKENI.

V gene TRBV6-5 combines with J gene TRBJ1-5; TRBD1 matches 8 bases. Germline V gene data show CDR1 as MNHEY and CDR2 as SVGAGI. The CDR3 is made up of 12 amino acids. V dropped 6 bases and J dropped 6; count of bases not matched to a gene: 1. The CDR3 coding sequence is TGTGCCAGCAGGACAGGGGTTCAGCCCCAGCATTTT. This codes for CASRTGVQPQHF.

The chain recombines TRBV6-5 with TRBJ2-1, with D unresolved. The V end was cut by 2 bases, the J end by 1 base, with 15 bases between. This CDR3 has 17 residues. CDR1 is MNHEY, CDR2 SVGAGI, per germline. The CDR3 sequence is CASSYPSSRRSYNEQFF. CDR3 bases: TGTGCCAGCAGTTACCCGAGTTCGAGGCGATCCTACAATGAGCAGTTCTTC.

On this clonotype itself: A read error may produce the germline difference seen at one junction end. The chain employs TRBV29-1 and TRBJ2-1; D is perhaps TRBD1 or TRBD2 (5 bases each). Germline lookup yields CDR1 SQVTM and CDR2 ANQGSEA. The CDR3 runs 12 residues. Here the CDR3 reads CSVLDWDGELFF. CDR3 nucleotide sequence: TGCAGCGTCCTTGACTGGGACGGGGAGCTGTTCTTC.